Here is one TCR beta chain with its context. This sample was included in a study of blood T cell repertoires in COVID-19. TCRdb's copy holds only in-frame clones and misses some; the assay was immunoSEQ multiplex PCR. Of just over 300,000 clones listed, around 87% were seen once; the top ten hold roughly 4.3%. The CDR3 contains 15 residues. The germline CDR1 and CDR2 sequences are PRHDT and FYEKMQ (reference sequence). J lost 4 bases, V lost 5 bases, and 8 bases had no gene match. Which cohort a participant joined came from the clinical history participants gave. This sequence originates from a woman aged 18-29 years with acute COVID-19. Input material: PBMCs or T cells enriched from blood (not recorded which). This chain connects TRBV13 to TRBJ1-2; 9 nucleotides match TRBD1. The chain's CDR3 is CASSQGQGNGYGYTF. CDR3 nucleotides: TGTGCCAGCAGCCAAGGACAGGGGAATGGCTATGGCTACACCTTC.